This passage covers 8 T cell receptor beta chains from one sample sequenced in a study of tumor-infiltrating lymphocytes in primary liver carcinoma. The authors took blood RNA from unsorted whole blood and also extracted germline DNA. Total RNA amounting to 500 ng was the source from which TCR beta cDNA was made with a constant-region primer. Libraries of TCR beta came from three nested multiplex PCR rounds with slightly modified ARM-PCR. The first two PCR rounds used TRBV1-TRBV30 primers with a Cbeta primer, roughly 10 cycles each. TCRdb called the multiplex PCR reads again in MiXCR, with one record for every CDR3 protein. The sample includes around 210,000 distinct CDR3 sequences, about two thirds of them seen just once. The sequencing sample was made of peripheral blood. The receptors stem from a woman aged 60-75 years with primary liver carcinoma and hepatitis B virus infection.

Comments on this clonotype: This sequence may be a read error, since a much larger clone differs from it by one base. V usage is TRBV12-3 or TRBV12-4 and J usage is TRBJ1-2; tentative D call: TRBD1 (5 bases). The CDR3 spans 14 residues. Trimming pared 7 bases from V and 4 bases from J, leaving 16 bases between. The CDR3: CASNYETEAYGYTF. For the CDR3, the DNA is TGTGCCAGCAACTACGAGACAGAAGCCTATGGCTACACCTTC.

This clonotype was seen ten or more times. The rearrangement links TRBV29-1 to TRBJ1-5; 12 bases map to TRBD1. From germline, CDR1 is SQVTM and CDR2 ANQGSEA. V lost 6 bases to trimming and J lost 7 bases; unmatched junction nucleotides: 10. This CDR3 contains 15 residues. This chain's CDR3 is CSVTTGTGGIQPQHF. The CDR3 DNA reads as TGCAGCGTGACCACCGGGACAGGGGGCATCCAGCCCCAGCATTTT.

This clonotype was recorded only once. V usage is TRBV28 and J usage is TRBJ1-2; 10 bases align to TRBD1. J gave up 4 bases and V 6 bases, and 11 bases lay outside the gene matches. Germline V CDR1 and CDR2: MDHEN, SYDVKM. CDR3 length: 16 amino acids. As DNA, the CDR3 is TGTGCCAGCAGCCCCCGTCAGAGGACAGGGGGCTATGGCTACACCTTC. This sequence encodes CASSPRQRTGGYGYTF.

The rearrangement joins TRBV15 to TRBJ2-7, with a tentative D call TRBD1 (6 bases). From germline, CDR1 is LNHNV and CDR2 YYDKDF (reference sequence). The ends were cut back, 3 bases at V and 3 bases at J, with 12 bases in the middle. This CDR3 comprises 14 residues. The CDR3 nucleotides read TGTGCCACCAGCAGGGGACAAAACGACTACGAGCAGTACTTC. This codes for CATSRGQNDYEQYF.

The sample holds many counts of this clonotype. The V gene is TRBV5-5, the J gene TRBJ2-7, with D uncertain. The CDR3 is made up of 11 amino acids. V lost 4 bases and J 7 bases, leaving 9 bases between the germline ends. Germline V gives CDR1 SGHKS, CDR2 YYEKEE (reference sequence). For the CDR3, the DNA is TGTGCCAGCAGCCGCCTCGGGGAGCAGTACTTC. This sequence encodes CASSRLGEQYF.

As regards this clonotype: This could be a read error, since a much larger clone is one nucleotide away. This chain links TRBV6-6 with TRBJ1-6; D remains ambiguous. From germline, CDR1 is MNHNY and CDR2 SVGAGI (reference sequence). This CDR3 has 15 amino acids. The CDR3 DNA follows: TGTGCCAGCAGTTACGGCCAAGGATCGGGTTCATCCCTCCACTTT. It specifies CASSYGQGSGSSLHF.

This clonotype occurred many times. The chain recombines TRBV21-1 with TRBJ2-3. TRBV21-1 is a documented pseudogene. This CDR3 contains 16 residues. The CDR3 coding sequence is TGTGCCAGCAGCAAAGCCGATTTGCCCCCCACAGATACGCAGTATTTT. Translating it yields CASSKADLPPTDTQYF.

This clonotype was seen repeatedly, ten times or more. The rearrangement joins TRBV10-3 to TRBJ2-7; D uncertain. Germline V CDR1 and CDR2: ENHRY, SYGVKD. V lost 0 bases, J lost 2 bases, and 8 bases lay in between. This CDR3 spans 14 amino acids. The CDR3: CAISESGRPYEQYF. DNA for the CDR3: TGTGCCATCAGTGAGTCGGGCAGGCCCTACGAGCAGTACTTC.